This T cell receptor beta chain was profiled in a study of T cell repertoires in cytomegalovirus infection. Study information: It can be stated that public TCR beta signatures indicated CMV infection as well as a matching HLA type.

The germline CDR1 and CDR2 sequences are MGHRA and YSYEKL. This CDR3 comprises 16 residues. Germline trimming cut 3 bases from V and 0 bases from J; bases unmatched to any gene: 6. Overall study results and limits: Ex vivo, HLA-C-restricted CMV-specific TCR beta clonotypes prevailed over the rest of the response.

As to this clonotype: Its antigen is unknown.

A single record per CDR3 protein comes from TCRdb applying MiXCR to the reads. The table includes 650,000 to 850,000 distinct CDR3 sequences, approximately 32% detected once. This sequence was found in a human donor in good health (CMV status not recorded). Some clones in this sample may be carry-over from other donors' samples. V is TRBV4-1 and J is TRBJ2-7; 9 bases map to TRBD2. Sequences were derived from cultured CD8+ T cells from PBMCs, sampled from culture after CMV antigen stimulation. The CDR3 spells CASSHHTSGSSYEQYF. CDR3 DNA sequence: TGCGCCAGCAGCCACCACACTAGCGGGTCCTCCTACGAGCAGTACTTC.